This is a list of T cell receptor beta chains from one sample in a study of T cells in Graves' hyperthyroidism and ophthalmopathy. In TCRdb, the multiplex PCR reads were re-called with MiXCR into one record per CDR3 protein. The table lists around 520,000 distinct CDR3 sequences, 11% to 15% of them singletons. The sample consisted of blood. All receptors derive from a woman aged 40 to 50 with Graves' hyperthyroidism. Both conserved end residues are part of each CDR3. D genes are given only for firm matches. Clone size is not always given. Where it is, it says once, few, many or a class for expanded clones.

V	J	size	D	DNA	CDR3
TRBV7-2	TRBJ2-2	many	TRBD2	TGTGCCAGCAGCCTCCTCGGTAGCGGGACGACCGGGGAGCTGTTTTTT	CASSLLGSGTTGELFF
TRBV2	TRBJ1-5	many	-	TGTGCCAGCAGACGGGGCTCCCCGCCCCAGCATTTT	CASRRGSPPQHF
TRBV2	TRBJ1-5	many	-	TGTGCCAGCAGTGAAGAGGGGGGCCCTCAGCCCCAGCATTTT	CASSEEGGPQPQHF
TRBV7-2	TRBJ2-7	many	-	TGTGCCAGCAGCCCCCCTGGGGCGGTCGAGCAGTACTTC	CASSPPGAVEQYF
TRBV20-1	TRBJ1-3	few	-	TGCAGTGCCCAGAGGGCAGCTTCCTCTGGAAACACCATATATTTT	CSAQRAASSGNTIYF
TRBV7-9	TRBJ2-7	-	-	TGTGCCAGCAGCTTAGCAACTAGCCGAGGCGAGCAGTACTTC	CASSLATSRGEQYF
TRBV20-1	TRBJ1-1	many	-	TGCAGTGCTTTCCGACCGAACACTGAAGCTTTCTTT	CSAFRPNTEAFF
TRBV15	TRBJ1-6	-	-	TGTGCCACCAGCAGAACCGGGAACGATTCACCCCTCCACTTT	CATSRTGNDSPLHF
TRBV2	TRBJ2-1	-	TRBD2	TGTGCCAGCAGTGGGGGGGCGGGAGGAGGAAATGAGCAGTTCTTC	CASSGGAGGGNEQFF
TRBV5-1	TRBJ2-7	few	-	TGCGCCAGCAGCAGCCGGGGAAATTTCTACGAGCAGTACTTC	CASSSRGNFYEQYF
TRBV27	TRBJ2-3	few	-	TGTGCCAGCAGTGCCATTTCTGGGACAGATACGCAGTATTTT	CASSAISGTDTQYF
TRBV2	TRBJ1-2	many	TRBD1	TGTGCCAGCAGTACCGGGACAGGGGGTTACGGCTATGGCTACACCTTC	CASSTGTGGYGYGYTF
TRBV20-1	TRBJ2-7	many	TRBD2	TGCAGTGCTAGAGGGGTAGCGGGGAACTACGAGCAGTACTTC	CSARGVAGNYEQYF
TRBV11-3	TRBJ2-1	many	TRBD1	TGTGCCAGCAGCCCCAATCCGGGACAGGGGCGCTCCAATGAGCAGTTCTTC	CASSPNPGQGRSNEQFF
TRBV30	TRBJ1-4	few	TRBD1	TGTGCCTGGAGTCCTAAGGGACAGGGAAACGAAAAACTGTTTTTT	CAWSPKGQGNEKLFF
TRBV2	TRBJ2-5	many	TRBD1	TGTGCCAGCAATCAAAGGTTGACAGGGACCTTAACGGAGACCCAGTACTTC	CASNQRLTGTLTETQYF
TRBV20-1	TRBJ2-5	-	TRBD2	TGCAGTGCAGCGGGGTCCTTGCCCCCCCCCTCCTTTAGAGAGCAGTGCTTC	CSAAGSLPPPSFREQCF
TRBV7-2	TRBJ2-5	-	-	TGTGCCAGCGCCCGCGGGCGTACGGAGACCCAGTACTTC	CASARGRTETQYF
TRBV29-1	TRBJ2-7	-	TRBD2	TGCAGCGCCCTTGCGGGGGGCTCTCACGAGCAGTACTTC	CSALAGGSHEQYF
TRBV28	TRBJ2-7	few	TRBD1	TGTGCCAGCAGAACCGGACAGGGGGGGATCTACGAGCAGTACTTC	CASRTGQGGIYEQYF
TRBV15	TRBJ2-7	many	TRBD2	TGTGCCACCAGCAGAGTTAGAGCGGGGCCCCTCCACGAGCAGTACTTC	CATSRVRAGPLHEQYF
TRBV7-3	TRBJ2-7	-	TRBD1	TGTGCCAGCAGCTTAGCCACCCCACAGGGGTCTATTTACGAGCAGTACTTC	CASSLATPQGSIYEQYF
TRBV27	TRBJ1-5	many	TRBD1	TGTGCCAGCAGCAAGGGGGCCTCTAGCAATCAGCCCCAGCATTTT	CASSKGASSNQPQHF
TRBV12-3/TRBV12-4	TRBJ2-4	many	-	TGTGCCAGCAGTTTTTCAGGGAGTGTAGACATTCAGTACTTC	CASSFSGSVDIQYF